This T cell receptor beta chain is from a study of control samples from healthy donors and cancer patients. CDR3 length: 16 residues. Per germline, CDR1 MNHEY and CDR2 SVGAGI. V lost 2 bases to trimming and J lost 7 bases, with 21 bases between them. Measured with immunoSEQ multiplex PCR; TCRdb has only the in-frame clones, and not every one. This sample has 95,000 to 150,000 clones, with roughly 92% found just once. V is TRBV6-5 and J is TRBJ2-7; D may correspond to TRBD1 or TRBD2 (6 bases each). The clonotype was recovered from an elderly man with head and neck cancer. Sequences were obtained from PBMCs. CDR3 nucleotide sequence: TGTGCCAGCAGTTACGATCGAAAGGGGGGTGCGGGTGAGCAGTACTTC. Its translation is CASSYDRKGGAGEQYF.